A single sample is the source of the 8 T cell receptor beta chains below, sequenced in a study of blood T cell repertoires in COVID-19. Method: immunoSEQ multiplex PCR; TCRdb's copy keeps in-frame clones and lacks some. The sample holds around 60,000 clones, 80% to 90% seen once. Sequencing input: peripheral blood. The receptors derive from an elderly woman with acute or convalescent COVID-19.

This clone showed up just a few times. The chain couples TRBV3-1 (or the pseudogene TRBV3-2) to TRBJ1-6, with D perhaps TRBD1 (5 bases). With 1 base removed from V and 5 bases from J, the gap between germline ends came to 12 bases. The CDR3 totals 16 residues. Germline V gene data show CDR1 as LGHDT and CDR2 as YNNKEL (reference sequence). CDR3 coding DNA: TGTGCCAGCAGCCAAGCTCTAGGGGCAAATAATTCACCCCTCCACTTT. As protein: CASSQALGANNSPLHF.

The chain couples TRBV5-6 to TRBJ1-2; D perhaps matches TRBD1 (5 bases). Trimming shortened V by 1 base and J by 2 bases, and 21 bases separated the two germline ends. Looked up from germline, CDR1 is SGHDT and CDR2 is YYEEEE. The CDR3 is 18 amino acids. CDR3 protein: CASSLYWDSLRANYGYTF. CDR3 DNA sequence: TGTGCCAGCAGCTTGTATTGGGACTCACTCCGTGCCAACTATGGCTACACCTTC.

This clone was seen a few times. In DNA form, the CDR3 reads TGTGCCAGTAGTAAGGATGGGGAGAGGGGCAATCAGCCCCAGCATTTT. Protein product: CASSKDGERGNQPQHF. This chain links TRBV19 with TRBJ1-5; D is undetermined. The CDR3 length is 16 residues. The V end lost 4 bases, the J end lost 2 bases, and 15 bases lay between the germline ends. Germline V gene lookup returns CDR1 LNHDA and CDR2 SQIVND (reference sequence).

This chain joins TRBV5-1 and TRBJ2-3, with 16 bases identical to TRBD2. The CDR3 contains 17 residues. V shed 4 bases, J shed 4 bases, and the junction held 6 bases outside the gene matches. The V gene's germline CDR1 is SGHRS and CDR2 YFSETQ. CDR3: CASSMGLAGGPPDTQYF. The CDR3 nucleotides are TGCGCCAGCAGCATGGGACTAGCGGGAGGGCCCCCAGATACGCAGTATTTT.

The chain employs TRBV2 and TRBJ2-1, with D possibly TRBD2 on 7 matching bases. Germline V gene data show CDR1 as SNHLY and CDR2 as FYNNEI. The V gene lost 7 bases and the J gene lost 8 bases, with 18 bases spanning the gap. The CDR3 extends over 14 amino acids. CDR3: CASKVGGPYDEQFF. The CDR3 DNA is TGTGCCAGCAAGGTGGGGGGGCCGTATGATGAGCAGTTCTTC.

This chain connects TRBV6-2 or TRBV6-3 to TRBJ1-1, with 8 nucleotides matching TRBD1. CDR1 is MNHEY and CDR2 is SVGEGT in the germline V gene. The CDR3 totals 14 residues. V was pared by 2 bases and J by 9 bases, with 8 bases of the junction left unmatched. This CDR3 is CASSYGGTGRKAFF. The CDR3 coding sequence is TGTGCCAGCAGTTACGGAGGGACAGGTAGGAAAGCTTTCTTT.

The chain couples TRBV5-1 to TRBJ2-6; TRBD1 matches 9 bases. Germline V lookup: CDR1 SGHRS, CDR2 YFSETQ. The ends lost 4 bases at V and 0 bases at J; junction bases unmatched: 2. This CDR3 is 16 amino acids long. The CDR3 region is CASSRQGDSGANVLTF. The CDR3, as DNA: TGCGCCAGCAGCCGACAGGGGGACTCTGGGGCCAACGTCCTGACTTTC.

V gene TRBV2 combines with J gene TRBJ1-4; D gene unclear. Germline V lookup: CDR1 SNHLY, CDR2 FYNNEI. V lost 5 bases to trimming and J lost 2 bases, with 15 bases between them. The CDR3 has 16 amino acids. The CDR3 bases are TGTGCCAGCAGTTCCCAGGCCCTGACGACTAATGAAAAACTGTTTTTT. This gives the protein CASSSQALTTNEKLFF.